These 27 T cell receptor beta chains came from one sample sequenced in a study of response to subunit inactivated influenza vaccine listed by TCRdb under 2018. Library method: RT-PCR. Sequencing was performed on an Illumina HiSeq 2500. The public sequencing data were trimmed at Q25 with fastp and processed into clonotypes with MiXCR by TCRdb, which kept only in-frame beta chains. For every CDR3 protein sequence, its rows merge into one entry that carries the most common genes and DNA. Recorded for this sample are about 650,000 distinct CDR3 sequences; 15% to 17% of them occurred a single time. Around a tenth of the sample lies in the top ten. This sample comprised PBMCs from blood, obtained 12 days after vaccination. The receptors derive from a man aged 45-60 years who received an inactivated influenza vaccine. Donor details come from another sample of the same person, matched by shared clones.

Comments on this clonotype: One junction end does not reproduce the germline sequence, and a read error may be involved. The chain couples TRBV5-1 to TRBJ1-3; D is undetermined. CDR3 length: 14 residues. Looked up from germline, CDR1 is SGHRS and CDR2 is YFSETQ. The CDR3 here is CARSLGGNGNTIYF. DNA of the CDR3: TGCGCCAGAAGCTTGGGAGGTAACGGAAACACCATATATTTT.

This chain uses TRBV30 with TRBJ2-2; 10 bases are a match to TRBD1. The CDR3 has 18 residues. CDR1 is GTSNPN and CDR2 is SVGIG in the germline V gene (reference sequence). With 3 bases clipped from V and 1 base from J, the junction kept 11 bases outside the gene matches. CDR3 residues: CAWRGGDRGMKNTGELFF. In DNA form, the CDR3 reads TGTGCCTGGAGGGGCGGGGACAGGGGAATGAAGAACACCGGGGAGCTGTTTTTT.

This clonotype came up a few times. V gene TRBV5-6 combines with J gene TRBJ2-7, with 9 positions matching TRBD2. Germline lookup yields CDR1 SGHDT and CDR2 YYEEEE. The CDR3 extends over 13 amino acids. The ends lost 1 base at V and 7 bases at J; junction bases unmatched: 3. DNA for the CDR3: TGTGCCAGCAGCTTGTCTAGCGGGAAGGAGCAGTACTTC. It codes for CASSLSSGKEQYF. The variable domain in full, with the rest retrieved from reference TRBV5-6 and TRBJ2-7, is DAGVTQSPTHLIKTRGQQVTLRCSPKSGHDTVSWYQQALGQGPQFIFQYYEEEERQRGNFPDRFSGHQFPNYSSELNVNALLLGDSALYLCASSLSSGKEQYFGPGTRLTVT.

The chain is built from TRBV27 and TRBJ1-4, with TRBD1 identical over 8 bases. With V trimmed by 5 bases and J by 8 bases, 10 bases remained unmatched. The CDR3 loop spans 15 amino acids. Germline CDR1 MNHEY, CDR2 SMNVEV (reference sequence). CDR3 residues: CASSPRTGLYEKLFF. The CDR3 DNA follows: TGTGCCAGCAGTCCACGGACAGGGCTTTACGAAAAACTGTTTTTT.

The rearrangement uses TRBV11-2 and TRBJ2-1, with 9 bases that match TRBD2. V was clipped by 0 bases and J by 16 bases; unmatched bases: 10. Germline CDR1 reads SGHAT; CDR2 reads FQNNGV. This CDR3 region has 14 residues. The CDR3 reads CASSLDLGGRGTFF. The CDR3 nucleotides are TGTGCCAGCAGCTTAGATCTGGGCGGGAGGGGGACATTCTTC.

This clonotype was picked up many times. This rearrangement joins TRBV20-1 to TRBJ2-7, with 10 nucleotides matching TRBD2. The CDR3 sequence is 15 residues long. Trimming took 0 bases from V and 2 from J; bases not matched to a gene: 4. CDR1 and CDR2 from the germline V gene are DFQATT and SNEGSKA (reference sequence). For the CDR3, the DNA is TGCAGTGCTAGAGATTTTACTAGCGGGGCCTACGAGCAGTACTTC. It encodes CSARDFTSGAYEQYF.

The chain employs TRBV4-1 and TRBJ2-7, with 8 bases that match TRBD1. The CDR3 sequence is 15 residues long. Trimming at V came to 0 bases and at J to 5 bases, leaving 6 bases not matched to a gene. Germline V gene sequence: CDR1 MGHRA, CDR2 YSYEKL. The DNA for the CDR3 is TGCGCCAGCAGCCAAGATCAGGACAGGGAGAACGAGCAGTACTTC. Translated: CASSQDQDRENEQYF.

CDR3 nucleotide sequence: TGCAGTGCTAGCCCCATAGACGGACTAGCGGGGGGGCCCTTCACAGATACGCAGTATTTT. Translating it yields CSASPIDGLAGGPFTDTQYF. The gene calls are TRBV20-1 and TRBJ2-3; 15 bases are a match to TRBD2. The CDR3 covers 20 residues. Trimming cost V 3 bases and J 2 bases; bases outside gene matches: 15. Germline CDR1 and CDR2: DFQATT and SNEGSKA (reference sequence).

A few counts support this clonotype. The chain carries TRBV28 and TRBJ2-3; 8 nucleotides align to TRBD2. The V and J ends lost 7 bases and 5 bases, in that order; junction bases with no gene match: 14. This CDR3 region has 16 residues. CDR1 MDHEN and CDR2 SYDVKM come from the germline V gene. CDR3 sequence: CASTQVGGVILDTQYF. In DNA form, the CDR3 reads TGTGCCAGCACCCAGGTCGGGGGGGTAATTCTAGATACGCAGTATTTT.

This chain connects TRBV4-1 to TRBJ2-7; the match to TRBD2 covers 9 bases. The CDR3 runs 19 residues. In germline, CDR1 is MGHRA, CDR2 YSYEKL. V was pared by 2 bases and J by 7 bases, with 21 bases of the junction left unmatched. CDR3 sequence reads: CASSQLTRTSEGSRKEQYF. CDR3 sequence (DNA): TGCGCCAGCAGCCAACTCACCCGGACTAGCGAGGGCAGCCGAAAGGAGCAGTACTTC.

The genes are TRBV6-1 and TRBJ2-5, with D perhaps matching TRBD2 (7 bases). There are 14 residues in the CDR3. Trimming pared 6 bases from V and 5 bases from J, leaving 16 bases between. Germline CDR1 and CDR2: MNHNS and SASEGT. CDR3 sequence (DNA): TGTGCCAGCAGCCTGGGGGGGCCTCATGAGACCCAGTACTTC. Its translation is CASSLGGPHETQYF.

The chain couples TRBV2 to TRBJ1-2; 7 nucleotides match TRBD1. The CDR3 contains 14 residues. Per germline, CDR1 SNHLY and CDR2 FYNNEI. V lost 0 bases, J lost 4 bases, and 2 bases stayed unmatched. CDR3: CASSEAGQSYGYTF. The CDR3 DNA is TGTGCCAGCAGTGAAGCGGGACAGAGCTATGGCTACACCTTC.

This clonotype showed up just a few times. The chain is built from TRBV5-6 and TRBJ2-4; no firm D call. Trimming removed 3 bases from V and 13 bases from J, with 2 bases in between. CDR3 size: 8 residues. CDR1 SGHDT and CDR2 YYEEEE come from the germline V gene. Here the CDR3 reads CASSSQYF. The CDR3 DNA reads TGTGCCAGCAGCTCACAGTACTTC. Filled out from reference TRBV5-6 and TRBJ2-4, the complete variable domain reads DAGVTQSPTHLIKTRGQQVTLRCSPKSGHDTVSWYQQALGQGPQFIFQYYEEEERQRGNFPDRFSGHQFPNYSSELNVNALLLGDSALYLCASSSQYFGAGTRLSVL.

This clonotype was found a few times. This sequence joins TRBV24-1 and TRBJ2-2; D unclear. Deletions cut 2 bases from V and 10 bases from J, with 10 bases between. This CDR3 is 13 amino acids long. Germline CDR1 KGHDR, CDR2 SFDVKD. The CDR3 here is CATSDSAPEELFF. CDR3 sequence (DNA): TGTGCCACCAGTGATTCGGCCCCGGAGGAGCTGTTTTTT.

This clonotype appeared a few times. The rearrangement uses TRBV20-1 and TRBJ1-1; TRBD1 is a possible D gene (5 bases). CDR3 length: 15 amino acids. Germline V CDR1 and CDR2: DFQATT, SNEGSKA (reference sequence). V was pared by 7 bases and J by 3 bases, with 21 bases between. CDR3 protein: CSDRGTPRGDTEAFF. The DNA for the CDR3 is TGCAGTGACCGGGGGACGCCTCGTGGGGACACTGAAGCTTTCTTT.

The chain employs TRBV6-5 and TRBJ2-5; TRBD2 is a possible D gene (7 bases). The V end lost 1 base, the J end lost 2 bases, and 17 bases lay between the germline ends. The CDR3 is 17 residues long. Germline loops: CDR1 MNHEY, CDR2 SVGAGI. The CDR3 loop reads CASSYLGGGGKQETQYF. CDR3 bases: TGTGCCAGCAGTTACTTGGGGGGGGGCGGTAAACAAGAGACCCAGTACTTC.

This clonotype was picked up a small number of times. The J gene is TRBJ2-1, the V gene TRBV2; TRBD1 might be the D (5 bases). The CDR3 is 14 residues long. The germline CDR1 and CDR2 sequences are SNHLY and FYNNEI. Trimming stripped 8 bases from V and 3 bases from J, with 14 bases between. This CDR3 reads CASSWQGNYNEQFF. CDR3 bases: TGTGCCAGCTCGTGGCAGGGCAACTACAATGAGCAGTTCTTC.

This clonotype was recorded at least ten times. The V and J genes are TRBV27 and TRBJ1-2; D is undetermined. Germline CDR1 and CDR2: MNHEY and SMNVEV (reference sequence). Trimming took 2 bases from V and 0 from J, leaving 4 bases between them. There are 13 residues in the CDR3. The CDR3 loop reads CASSLTANYGYTF. The CDR3 coding sequence is TGTGCCAGCAGTTTAACCGCTAACTATGGCTACACCTTC.

This clonotype was seen only a few times. This chain uses TRBV7-2 with TRBJ2-3, with 8 positions matching TRBD1. The CDR3 has 14 amino acids. Per germline, CDR1 SGHTA and CDR2 FQGNSA. V was clipped by 10 bases and J by 3 bases; unmatched bases: 9. This CDR3 reads CATNDRGLTDTQYF. CDR3 bases: TGTGCCACCAATGACAGGGGCCTAACAGATACGCAGTATTTT.

At least ten counts were recorded for this clonotype. The chain couples TRBV11-2 to TRBJ2-7; 13 bases fit TRBD2. The J segment lost 2 bases and the V segment lost 1 base, leaving 8 bases of the junction unmatched. The germline V gene encodes CDR1 SGHAT and CDR2 FQNNGV. The CDR3 runs to 18 residues. The CDR3 loop is CASSLVGGTSGITYEQYF. The CDR3 DNA sequence: TGTGCCAGCAGCTTAGTAGGCGGGACTAGCGGGATTACCTACGAGCAGTACTTC.

Many counts were recorded for this clonotype. V usage is TRBV5-3 and J usage is TRBJ1-2, with D tentatively TRBD1 (6 bases). TRBV5-3 is reported as an ORF; its role is uncertain. The CDR3 consists of 18 residues. V was trimmed by 8 bases and J by 0 bases, leaving 26 bases between them. DNA for the CDR3: TGTGCCAGTACGCCGAGAAGATACAGGGAAGCTCCTAACTATGGCTACACCTTC. As protein: CASTPRRYREAPNYGYTF.

This clonotype has just a few counts. V is TRBV12-3 or TRBV12-4 and J is TRBJ2-7; the match to TRBD1 covers 7 bases. This CDR3 has 13 residues. After removal of 5 bases from V and 6 bases from J, the junction contained 7 bases not matched to a gene. As DNA, the CDR3 is TGTGCCAGCAGTAAGGGGACAGCTGTCGAGCAGTACTTC. It is translated as CASSKGTAVEQYF.

This clonotype was picked up many times. V gene TRBV20-1 combines with J gene TRBJ2-5; 10 bases map to TRBD2. The CDR3 is 14 amino acids. V dropped 2 bases and J dropped 5; count of bases not matched to a gene: 5. Looked up from germline, CDR1 is DFQATT and CDR2 is SNEGSKA (reference sequence). CDR3 protein: CSARTTSGMETQYF. CDR3 DNA: TGCAGTGCTAGAACAACTAGCGGGATGGAGACCCAGTACTTC.

The V and J genes are TRBV4-1 and TRBJ2-3; the D is unclear. This CDR3 comprises 13 residues. V shed 5 bases and J shed 3 bases, with 9 bases lying between them. The germline gives CDR1 MGHRA, CDR2 YSYEKL. CDR3 in DNA: TGCGCCAGCAGCTGGCGTACGACAGATACGCAGTATTTT. Translation gives CASSWRTTDTQYF.

There are a few counts of this clonotype. The chain is built from TRBV7-9 and TRBJ2-5; D is possibly TRBD1 or TRBD2 (5 bases each). CDR3 length equals 14 residues. Per germline, CDR1 SEHNR and CDR2 FQNEAQ (reference sequence). V shed 5 bases and J shed 4 bases, with 14 bases lying between them. CDR3 nucleotides: TGTGCCAGCAGCCGACAGACCCGGGGAGAGACCCAGTACTTC. Its protein is CASSRQTRGETQYF.

This clonotype came up a few times. The chain is built from TRBV6-1 and TRBJ2-4, with D maybe TRBD1 (5 bases). The CDR3 is 17 residues long. Between the trimmed V and J ends, which lost 6 bases and 0 bases, there was a span of 18 bases. Germline CDR1 MNHNS, CDR2 SASEGT. For the CDR3, the DNA is TGTGCCAGCAGGCCGTCCTCAGGGATCCTAGCCAAAAACATTCAGTACTTC. Its protein is CASRPSSGILAKNIQYF.

V usage is TRBV5-6 and J usage is TRBJ1-1; 7 bases are a match to TRBD1. V dropped 3 bases and J dropped 2; count of bases not matched to a gene: 7. The CDR3 runs 15 residues. The germline V gene encodes CDR1 SGHDT and CDR2 YYEEEE. The DNA for the CDR3 is TGTGCCAGCAGCTCCCCCGGGACAGCTAACACTGAAGCTTTCTTT. It is translated as CASSSPGTANTEAFF.